This T cell receptor (beta chain) was documented in a study of cytomegalovirus exposure and HLA in healthy donors. Study-wide results and caveats: CMV antigen specificity was confirmed in vitro for a few CMV-associated chains.

Points on this clone: Antigen: not known.

Germline CDR1 and CDR2: MRHNA and SNTAGT. Germline trimming cut 3 bases from V and 9 bases from J; bases unmatched to any gene: 6. CDR3 size: 15 residues. Repertoires were generated with immunoSEQ multiplex PCR, while TCRdb's copy carries only in-frame clones and drops some. This table holds tens of thousands of clones, roughly 94% found once. This chain connects TRBV6-4 to TRBJ2-1; 12 bases are shared with TRBD2. Sequencing was carried out using PBMCs. The receptor was derived from a woman aged 18-35 years in good health and CMV-seronegative. The CDR3 nucleotides read TGTGCCAGCAGTGATTTGACTAGCGGGAGTGTTGAGCAGTTCTTC. This translates into CASSDLTSGSVEQFF.